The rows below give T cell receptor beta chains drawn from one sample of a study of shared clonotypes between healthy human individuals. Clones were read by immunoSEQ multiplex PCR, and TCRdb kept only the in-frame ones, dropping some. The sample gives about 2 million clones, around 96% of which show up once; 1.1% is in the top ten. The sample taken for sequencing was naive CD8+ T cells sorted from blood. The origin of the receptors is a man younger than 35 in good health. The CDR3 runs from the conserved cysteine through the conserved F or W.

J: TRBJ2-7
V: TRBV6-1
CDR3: CASRTGLATLYEQYF

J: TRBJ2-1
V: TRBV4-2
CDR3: CASSQDPRLAGGLQANEQFF

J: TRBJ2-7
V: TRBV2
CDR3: CASSVDREQYF

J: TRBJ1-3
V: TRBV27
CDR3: CASSLGGPVSGNTIYF

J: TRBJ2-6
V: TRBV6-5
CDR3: CASSYRSSGANVLTF

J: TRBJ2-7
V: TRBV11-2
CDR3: CASSLDGGEQYF

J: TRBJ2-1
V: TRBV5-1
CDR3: CASSFSGRTNNEQFF

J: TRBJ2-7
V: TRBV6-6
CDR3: CASSYNYEQYF

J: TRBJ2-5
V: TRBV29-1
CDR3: CSVEDQNRGMQETQYF

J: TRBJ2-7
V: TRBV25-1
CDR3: CASGYNEGAEQYF

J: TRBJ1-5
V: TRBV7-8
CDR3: CASILEWDRGLSQPQHF

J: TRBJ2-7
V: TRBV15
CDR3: CATSTGRHEQYF

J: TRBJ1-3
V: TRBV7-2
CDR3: CASSLGGNSGNTIYF

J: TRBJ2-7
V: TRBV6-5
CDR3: CASSSGQGWVYEQYF

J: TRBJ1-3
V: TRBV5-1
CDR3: CASSLDPGSSGNTIYF

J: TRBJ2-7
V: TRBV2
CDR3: CAHSGRDRENYQYF

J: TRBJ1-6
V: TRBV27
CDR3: CASSFWGSPLHF

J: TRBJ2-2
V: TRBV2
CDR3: CASGLDRHGALNTGELFF

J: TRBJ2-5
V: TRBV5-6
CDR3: CASSLDLAGGQYF

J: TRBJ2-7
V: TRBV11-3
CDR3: CASSSGSAYEQYF

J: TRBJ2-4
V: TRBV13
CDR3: CASSLGRSAKNIQYF

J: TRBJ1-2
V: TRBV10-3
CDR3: CAISLGKGANYGYTF

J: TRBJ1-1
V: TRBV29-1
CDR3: CSVDSDLHENGAEAFF

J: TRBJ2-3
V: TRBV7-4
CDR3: CASSPILPPGRGGTDTQYF

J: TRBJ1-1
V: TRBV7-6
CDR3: CASSAGASGGQGDNTEAFF

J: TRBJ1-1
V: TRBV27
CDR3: CASSMTGMNTEAFF

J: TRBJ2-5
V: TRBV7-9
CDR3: CASTALGQAETQYF

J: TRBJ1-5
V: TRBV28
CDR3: CASSSRGQGADQPQHF

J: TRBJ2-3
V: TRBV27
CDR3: CASSLYLDTQYF

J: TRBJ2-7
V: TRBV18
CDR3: CASSVSPGQGDYEQYF

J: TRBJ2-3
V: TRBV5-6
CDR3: CASSLGLAPTDTQYF